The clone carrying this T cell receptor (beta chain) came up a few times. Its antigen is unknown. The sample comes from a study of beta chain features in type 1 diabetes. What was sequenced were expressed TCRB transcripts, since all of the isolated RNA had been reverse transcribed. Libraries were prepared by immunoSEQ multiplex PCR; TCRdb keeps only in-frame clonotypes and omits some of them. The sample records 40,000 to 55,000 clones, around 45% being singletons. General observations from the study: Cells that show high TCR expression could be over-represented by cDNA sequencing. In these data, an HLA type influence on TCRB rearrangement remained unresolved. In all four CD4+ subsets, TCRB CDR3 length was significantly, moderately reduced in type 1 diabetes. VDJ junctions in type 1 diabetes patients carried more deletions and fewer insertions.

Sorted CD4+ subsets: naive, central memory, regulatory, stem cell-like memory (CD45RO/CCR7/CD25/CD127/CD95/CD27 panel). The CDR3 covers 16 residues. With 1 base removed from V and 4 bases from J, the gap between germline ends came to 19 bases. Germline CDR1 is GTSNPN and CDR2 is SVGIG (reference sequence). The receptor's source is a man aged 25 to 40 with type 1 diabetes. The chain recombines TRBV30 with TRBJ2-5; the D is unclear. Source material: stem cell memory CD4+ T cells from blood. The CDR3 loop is CAWSALSSPYGETQYF. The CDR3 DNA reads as TGTGCCTGGAGTGCCCTTTCTTCACCCTATGGAGAGACCCAGTACTTC. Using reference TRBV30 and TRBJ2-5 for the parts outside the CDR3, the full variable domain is SQTIHQWPATLVQPVGSPLSLECTVEGTSNPNLYWYRQAAGRGLQLLFYSVGIGQISSEVPQNLSASRPQDRQFILSSKKLLLSDSGFYLCAWSALSSPYGETQYFGPGTRLLVL.